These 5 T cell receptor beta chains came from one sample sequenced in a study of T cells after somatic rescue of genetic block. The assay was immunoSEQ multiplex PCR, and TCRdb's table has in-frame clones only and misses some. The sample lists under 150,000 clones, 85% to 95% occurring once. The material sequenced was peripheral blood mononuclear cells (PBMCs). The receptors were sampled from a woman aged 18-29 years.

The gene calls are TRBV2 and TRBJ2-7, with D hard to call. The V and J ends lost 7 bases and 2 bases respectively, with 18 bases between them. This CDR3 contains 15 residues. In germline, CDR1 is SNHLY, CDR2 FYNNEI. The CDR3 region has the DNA TGTGCCAGCATCTGGAAGGCAGGCCTCCCCTACGAGCAGTACTTC. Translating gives CASIWKAGLPYEQYF.

The CDR3 sequence is CASSLIRGFQETQYF. The CDR3 DNA follows: TGTGCCAGCAGCTTAATTCGGGGGTTCCAAGAGACCCAGTACTTC. The chain recombines TRBV11-2 with TRBJ2-5; D is perhaps TRBD2 (6 bases). This CDR3 is built from 15 residues. Trimming shortened V by 2 bases and J by 1 base, and 11 bases separated the two germline ends. Germline CDR1 is SGHAT and CDR2 is FQNNGV.

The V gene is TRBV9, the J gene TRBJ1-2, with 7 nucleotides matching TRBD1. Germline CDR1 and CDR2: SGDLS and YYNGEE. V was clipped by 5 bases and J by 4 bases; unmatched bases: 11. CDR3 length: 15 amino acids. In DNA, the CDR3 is TGTGCCAGCAGTTTCTCAGGACAGGCCGGCTATGGCTACACCTTC. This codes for CASSFSGQAGYGYTF.

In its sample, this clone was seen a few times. The CDR3 DNA follows: TGCGCCAGCAGCCAAGCGCTTGGCTACACCTTC. It encodes CASSQALGYTF. This chain joins TRBV4-1 and TRBJ1-2; no clear D. Germline V lookup: CDR1 MGHRA, CDR2 YSYEKL. Trimming shortened V by 1 base and J by 7 bases, and 4 bases separated the two germline ends. The CDR3 totals 11 residues.

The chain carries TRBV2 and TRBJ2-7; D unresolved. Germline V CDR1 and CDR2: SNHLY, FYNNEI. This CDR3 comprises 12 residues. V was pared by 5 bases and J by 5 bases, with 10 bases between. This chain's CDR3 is CASSPTSHEQYF. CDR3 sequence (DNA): TGTGCCAGCAGTCCCACGAGCCACGAGCAGTACTTC.